The next 9 T cell receptor beta chains were all read from a single sample in a study of CD8 T cells in Susac syndrome. Random hexamers were used to reverse transcribe an amount of about 0.5 to 1 ug RNA. One entry per CDR3 protein results from TCRdb running MiXCR on the immunoSEQ multiplex PCR reads. Of approximately 270,000 distinct CDR3 sequences listed, about 93% are singletons. Sequencing input: CD4+ T cells from PBMCs. These receptors all stem from a human donor with multiple sclerosis.

This rearrangement joins TRBV24-1 to TRBJ2-1; TRBD2 aligns across 8 bases. Germline CDR1 and CDR2: KGHDR and SFDVKD. Losses at the gene ends were 7 bases for V and 4 bases for J; bases not matched to a gene: 2. There are 13 residues in the CDR3. The CDR3: CATRAGGYNEQFF. In DNA form, the CDR3 reads TGTGCCACCAGGGCGGGAGGATACAATGAGCAGTTCTTC.

The chain couples TRBV20-1 to TRBJ2-5, with 8 bases matching TRBD2. From germline, CDR1 is DFQATT and CDR2 SNEGSKA (reference sequence). The CDR3 spans 16 residues. V was pared by 3 bases and J by 4 bases, with 13 bases of the junction left unmatched. The CDR3 spells CSARDPGLGDPETQYF. CDR3 in DNA: TGCAGTGCTAGGGATCCGGGACTAGGGGATCCAGAGACCCAGTACTTC.

The chain employs TRBV2 and TRBJ1-6; D unresolved. The germline V gene has CDR1 SNHLY and CDR2 FYNNEI. V was pared by 8 bases and J by 3 bases, with 14 bases between. The CDR3 length is 15 residues. The CDR3: CASDRGVDYNSPLHF. DNA of the CDR3: TGTGCCAGCGACCGCGGGGTAGACTATAATTCACCCCTCCACTTT.

The chain links TRBV11-2 to TRBJ2-7, with D uncertain. Trimming removed 6 bases from V and 3 bases from J, with 15 bases in between. CDR1 and CDR2 from the germline V gene are SGHAT and FQNNGV. There are 14 residues in the CDR3. CDR3 DNA sequence: TGTGCCAGCAGGCGAGCAAATTCTCTCTACGAGCAGTACTTC. Translating it yields CASRRANSLYEQYF.

The chain recombines TRBV13 with TRBJ2-2; TRBD1 is a possible D gene (6 bases). CDR1 and CDR2 from the germline V gene are PRHDT and FYEKMQ (reference sequence). Trimming removed 6 bases at V and 4 bases at J, with 18 bases between. This CDR3 comprises 16 residues. The CDR3 bases are TGTGCCAGCAGGCCCATGGACAGCTTCCTCACCGGGGAGCTGTTTTTT. It codes for CASRPMDSFLTGELFF.

The chain carries TRBV7-3 and TRBJ2-3; D may be TRBD1 or TRBD2 (5 bases each). The CDR3 covers 13 residues. V lost 7 bases and J 1 base, leaving 9 bases between the germline ends. In germline, CDR1 is SGHTA, CDR2 FQGTGA. The CDR3 DNA is TGTGCCAGCAAAGGGACGGGCACAGATACGCAGTATTTT. This encodes CASKGTGTDTQYF.

This rearrangement joins TRBV30 to TRBJ2-3; D gene uncertain. Deletions cut 1 base from V and 0 bases from J, with 14 bases between. The V gene's germline CDR1 is GTSNPN and CDR2 SVGIG (reference sequence). The CDR3 consists of 16 residues. In nucleotides, the CDR3 is TGTGCCTGGAGTGCCCGTTGGGGTCCTAGCACAGATACGCAGTATTTT. Residues: CAWSARWGPSTDTQYF.

The chain uses TRBV19 and TRBJ1-1, with D hard to call. The CDR3 has 14 amino acids. Germline V gene sequence: CDR1 LNHDA, CDR2 SQIVND (reference sequence). With 0 bases removed from V and 4 bases from J, the gap between germline ends came to 9 bases. The CDR3 coding sequence is TGTGCCAGTAGTATAGAGGACCCAGGCACTGAAGCTTTCTTT. This codes for CASSIEDPGTEAFF.

This clonotype was recorded only once. This chain links TRBV7-9 with TRBJ2-7; D is undetermined. Germline V gene data show CDR1 as SEHNR and CDR2 as FQNEAQ (reference sequence). V lost 1 base and J 5 bases, leaving 9 bases between the germline ends. The CDR3 is 13 residues long. The CDR3 DNA reads TGTGCCAGCAGCTTAGACGGCGGTCACGAGCAGTACGTC. Amino acid sequence: CASSLDGGHEQYV.